This TCR beta chain was identified during a study of siplizumab effects on memory and regulatory T cells. Generated by immunoSEQ multiplex PCR, the TCRdb table keeps only in-frame clones and is missing some. The table lists more than 90,000 clones, roughly 91% of them singletons, with 12% in the top ten. The germline V gene encodes CDR1 LNHDA and CDR2 SQIVND (reference sequence). V was clipped by 7 bases and J by 2 bases; unmatched bases: 8. The CDR3 runs 15 residues. Broader study findings: Among sequences traceable to unstimulated CD4+ memory cells, alloreactive ones were significantly reduced by siplizumab. Proof of suppressive function in proliferating Tregs from siplizumab cultures was not established. The Treg-derived share of mappable alloreactive CD4+ clones averaged roughly 69% with siplizumab and roughly 28% in controls.

Notes on this clone: The target antigen is unknown.

This TCR came from a human donor in good health. Sequenced input: non-Treg CD4+ T cells sorted from blood. The rearrangement joins TRBV19 to TRBJ2-7; 10 bases map to TRBD2. The CDR3 loop reads CASMGRGLATYEQYF. The CDR3 DNA reads as TGTGCCAGTATGGGGAGGGGACTAGCGACCTACGAGCAGTACTTC.